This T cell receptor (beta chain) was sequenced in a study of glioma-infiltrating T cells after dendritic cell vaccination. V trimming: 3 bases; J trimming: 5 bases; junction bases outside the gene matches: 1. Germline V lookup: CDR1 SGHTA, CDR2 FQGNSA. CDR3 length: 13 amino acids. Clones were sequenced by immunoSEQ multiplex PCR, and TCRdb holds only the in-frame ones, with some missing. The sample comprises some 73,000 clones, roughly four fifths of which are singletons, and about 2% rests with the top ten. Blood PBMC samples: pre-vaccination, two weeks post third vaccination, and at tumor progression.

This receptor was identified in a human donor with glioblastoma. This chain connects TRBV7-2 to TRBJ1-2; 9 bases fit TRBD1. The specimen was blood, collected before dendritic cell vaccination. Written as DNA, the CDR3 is TGTGCCAGCAGCTTTGGACAGGGGTATGGCTACACCTTC. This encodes CASSFGQGYGYTF. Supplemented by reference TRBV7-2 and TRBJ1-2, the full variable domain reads GAGVSQSPSNKVTEKGKDVELRCDPISGHTALYWYRQSLGQGLEFLIYFQGNSAPDKSGLPSDRFSAERTGGSVSTLTIQRTQQEDSAVYLCASSFGQGYGYTFGSGTRLTVV.